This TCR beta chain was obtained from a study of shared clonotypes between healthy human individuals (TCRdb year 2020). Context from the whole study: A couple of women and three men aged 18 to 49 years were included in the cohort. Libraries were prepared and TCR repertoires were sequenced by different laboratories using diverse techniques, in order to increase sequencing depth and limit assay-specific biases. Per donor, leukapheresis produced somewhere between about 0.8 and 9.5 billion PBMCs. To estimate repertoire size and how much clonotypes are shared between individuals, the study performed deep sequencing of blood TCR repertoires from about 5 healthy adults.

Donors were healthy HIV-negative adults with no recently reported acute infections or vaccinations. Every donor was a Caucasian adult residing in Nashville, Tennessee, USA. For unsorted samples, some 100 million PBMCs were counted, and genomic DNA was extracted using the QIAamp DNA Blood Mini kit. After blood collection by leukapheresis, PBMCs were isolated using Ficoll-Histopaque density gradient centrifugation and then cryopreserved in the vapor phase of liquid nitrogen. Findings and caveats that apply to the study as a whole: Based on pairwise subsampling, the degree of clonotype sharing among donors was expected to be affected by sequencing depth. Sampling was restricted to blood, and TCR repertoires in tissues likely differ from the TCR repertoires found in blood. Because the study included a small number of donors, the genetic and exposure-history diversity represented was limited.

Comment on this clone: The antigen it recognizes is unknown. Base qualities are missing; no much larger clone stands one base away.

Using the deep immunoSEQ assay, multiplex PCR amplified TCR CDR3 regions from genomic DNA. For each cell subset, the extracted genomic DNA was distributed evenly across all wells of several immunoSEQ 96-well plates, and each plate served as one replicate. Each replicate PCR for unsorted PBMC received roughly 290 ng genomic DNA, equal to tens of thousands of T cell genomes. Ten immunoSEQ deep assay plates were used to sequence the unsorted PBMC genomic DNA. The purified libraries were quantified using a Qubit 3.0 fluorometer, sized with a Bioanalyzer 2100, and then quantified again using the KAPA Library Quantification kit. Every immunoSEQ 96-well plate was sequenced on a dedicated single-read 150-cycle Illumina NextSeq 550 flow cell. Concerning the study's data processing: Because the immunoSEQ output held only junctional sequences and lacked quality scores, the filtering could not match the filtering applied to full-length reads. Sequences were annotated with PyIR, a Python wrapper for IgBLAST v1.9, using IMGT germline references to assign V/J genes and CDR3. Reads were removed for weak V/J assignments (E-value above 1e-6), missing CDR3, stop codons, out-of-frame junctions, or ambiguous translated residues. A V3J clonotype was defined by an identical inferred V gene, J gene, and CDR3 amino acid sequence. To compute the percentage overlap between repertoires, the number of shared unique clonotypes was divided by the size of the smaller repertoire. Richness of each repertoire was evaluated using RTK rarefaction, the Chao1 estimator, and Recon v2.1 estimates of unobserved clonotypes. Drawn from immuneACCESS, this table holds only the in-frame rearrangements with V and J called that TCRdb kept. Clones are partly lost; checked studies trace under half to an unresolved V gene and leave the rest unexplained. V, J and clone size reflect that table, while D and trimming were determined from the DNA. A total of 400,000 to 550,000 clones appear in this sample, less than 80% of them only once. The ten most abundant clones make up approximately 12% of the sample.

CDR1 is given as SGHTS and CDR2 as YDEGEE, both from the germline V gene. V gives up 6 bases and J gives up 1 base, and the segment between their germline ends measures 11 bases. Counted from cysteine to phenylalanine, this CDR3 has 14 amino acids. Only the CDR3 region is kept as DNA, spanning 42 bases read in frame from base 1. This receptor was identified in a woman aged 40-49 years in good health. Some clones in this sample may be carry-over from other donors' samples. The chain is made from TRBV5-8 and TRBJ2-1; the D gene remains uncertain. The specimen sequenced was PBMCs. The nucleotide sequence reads TGTGCCAGCACGGAACTGGTATCCTACAATGAGCAGTTCTTC. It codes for CASTELVSYNEQFF. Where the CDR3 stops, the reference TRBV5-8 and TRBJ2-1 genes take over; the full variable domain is EAGVTQSPTHLIKTRGQQATLRCSPISGHTSVYWYQQALGLGLQFLLWYDEGEERNRGNFPPRFSGRQFPNYSSELNVNALELEDSALYLCASTELVSYNEQFFGPGTRLTVL.